This T cell receptor (beta chain) stems from a study of blood T cell repertoires in COVID-19 (dated by TCRdb to about 2020). The study in broad terms: The collaborator samples originated in the United States, Italy and Spain and spanned the acute and convalescent phases of COVID-19. The material from the prospective study consisted of cDNA or gDNA derived from T cells, B-cell-depleted T cells, or PBMCs. Subjects who had been exposed to COVID-19, were actively infected with it, or had recovered from it provided the deeply sampled blood TCRbeta repertoires that made up the dataset. The repertoires were released in a freely available public database meant as a resource for research on the immune response to SARS-CoV-2. The samples were drawn from two sources: the first 160 participants of the ongoing ImmuneRACE study, and 950 to 1,500 subjects contributed by 6 global collaborators. Sample metadata almost always included a de-identified subject ID, COVID-19 status, age in years and sex. Where available, HLA class I and class II types were taken from metadata supplied by the sample provider and were not determined by assay-based typing. Broad study findings and their caveats: The amount of clinical and demographic metadata varied by source and participant and was provided uncurated.

TCRbeta CDR3 regions were amplified from genomic DNA by means of the immunoSEQ Assay, a bias-controlled multiplex PCR. For the original study's pipeline: Nucleated cell counts per sample were estimated from amplification of reference gene primers within the assay. To quantify the absolute abundance of each unique TCRbeta CDR3 rearrangement, sequence reads were collapsed and filtered. Productive Simpson clonality was computed per sample as the square root of Simpson's diversity index over productive rearrangements. TCRdb's version of the immuneACCESS table is confined to in-frame rearrangements and falls short of the full clone set. An unresolved V gene accounts for under half of the shortfall where checked; the remainder is of unknown origin. V and J calls and clone size follow that table, whereas D and trimming were derived from the DNA. This sample has under 250,000 clones in its table, and about 80% of those were observed once. The ten largest account for 4.8% of the sample.

V loses 6 bases at its end and J loses 6 bases; junction bases beyond the gene matches: 7. Based on the germline V gene, the CDR1 and CDR2 sequences are SNHLY and FYNNEI. From its cysteine to its phenylalanine, the CDR3 spans 15 amino acids. This entry keeps only the CDR3 DNA: 45 bases, framed from base 1. Enrolling through a virtual design, the prospective study's participants ranged in age from roughly 18 to 100 years and lived across roughly 23 United States geographic areas. To assign participants to cohorts, the prospective study relied on clinical history that participants themselves reported in a screening survey and a study questionnaire. Exposed participants were defined as having been in contact with someone with a PCR-confirmed or clinician-diagnosed COVID-19 case within 2 weeks of study entry. In the prospective study, mobile phlebotomists collected whole blood, serum and a nasopharyngeal or oropharyngeal swab from each participant. Participants in the prospective study had the option to provide additional blood draws and questionnaires over a roughly 2-month period. Prospective study blood samples were shipped either frozen or at room temperature before DNA extraction.

Details on this clone: No cognate antigen has been identified for it. Base-call qualities are not available, and no considerably larger clone is one nucleotide away.

Material: PBMCs or T cells enriched from blood (not recorded which). Here the chain combines TRBV2 and TRBJ2-4; TRBD2 aligns with 11 central bases. This TCR derives from a woman between 50 and 59 years old who had been exposed to COVID-19. At the DNA level, the sequence is TGTGCCAGCAGCCCCGGGACTAGCGGATTAAACATTCAGTACTTC. Its protein is CASSPGTSGLNIQYF.